These T cell receptor beta chains were read from a single sample in a study of cytomegalovirus exposure and HLA in healthy donors. Profiling relied on immunoSEQ multiplex PCR, and the TCRdb table lists in-frame clones only, not all of them. The table has tens of thousands of clones, over 75% seen once; the top ten hold around 5.1%. The specimen sequenced was PBMCs. The receptors stem from a male donor in good health and CMV-seropositive. CDR3s include the opening cysteine and the closing phenylalanine or tryptophan. The order of the fields is D gene, CDR3 length, V gene, J gene, clone size, CDR3 protein, CDR3 DNA. A D gene is named only where the DNA matches it firmly. Rows give clone size only sometimes, using once, few, many, or a class for an expanded clone.

>NA|14|TRBV30|TRBJ2-3|NA
CARQALAGTDTQYF
TGTGCCCGGCAGGCCCTAGCAGGCACAGATACGCAGTATTTT
>TRBD2|17|TRBV4-2|TRBJ2-2|NA
CASSQLLAGPNTGELFF
TGTGCCAGCAGCCAGCTACTAGCGGGGCCTAACACCGGGGAGCTGTTTTTT
>TRBD1|14|TRBV9|TRBJ1-1|NA
CASSVDRGGTEAFF
TGTGCCAGCAGCGTCGACAGGGGGGGCACTGAAGCTTTCTTT
>TRBD1|13|TRBV28|TRBJ1-1|NA
CASRGLGYTEAFF
TGTGCCAGTAGGGGGCTAGGGTACACTGAAGCTTTCTTT
>TRBD1|13|TRBV2|TRBJ1-6|NA
CARLDRENSPLHF
TGTGCCCGATTGGACAGGGAGAATTCACCCCTCCACTTT
>TRBD2|17|TRBV9|TRBJ2-7|NA
CASSETSGGAKTYEQYF
TGTGCCAGCAGCGAAACTAGCGGGGGGGCAAAAACCTACGAGCAGTACTTC
>NA|11|TRBV2|TRBJ1-4|once
CASSANGRRVF
TGTGCCAGCAGCGCTAATGGGAGGAGGGTTTTT
>TRBD1|15|TRBV5-5|TRBJ1-1|NA
CASSWGSQGVTEAFF
TGTGCCAGCAGCTGGGGATCTCAGGGGGTGACTGAAGCTTTCTTT
>NA|18|TRBV5-1|TRBJ1-6|few
CASSLGTGQWSYNSPLHF
TGCGCCAGCAGCTTGGGGACTGGGCAATGGTCCTATAATTCACCCCTCCACTTT
>TRBD1|16|TRBV28|TRBJ2-7|NA
CASSPKGQVKTYEQYF
TGTGCCAGCAGCCCTAAGGGACAGGTAAAGACCTACGAGCAGTACTTC
>NA|14|TRBV5-1|TRBJ1-2|NA
CASSSTGSLYGYTF
TGCGCCAGCAGCTCCACAGGTTCCCTTTATGGCTACACCTTC
>TRBD2|16|TRBV7-2|TRBJ2-3|NA
CASAVSGGASTDTQYF
TGTGCCAGCGCTGTGAGCGGGGGGGCTAGCACAGATACGCAGTATTTT
>NA|11|TRBV20-1|TRBJ2-7|NA
CSATSRYEQYF
TGCAGTGCAACTAGCCGTTACGAGCAGTACTTC
>NA|12|TRBV4-2|TRBJ1-2|NA
CASSDEDISYTF
TGTGCCAGCAGCGACGAGGATATAAGCTACACCTTC
>TRBD2|15|TRBV7-8|TRBJ2-3|NA
CASSSSGSSTDTQYF
TGTGCCAGCAGCTCAAGCGGGAGCAGCACAGATACGCAGTATTTT
>NA|15|TRBV7-7|TRBJ1-3|NA
CASSLAGGLGDTIYF
TGTGCCAGCAGCTTAGCGGGAGGGCTCGGAGACACCATATATTTT
>NA|14|TRBV11-2|TRBJ2-7|NA
CASSLAAGYYEQYF
TGTGCCAGCAGCTTAGCGGCAGGTTACTACGAGCAGTACTTC
>TRBD1|17|TRBV5-1|TRBJ2-3|NA
CASSFTGQTVSTDTQYF
TGCGCCAGCAGTTTTACGGGACAGACCGTTAGCACAGATACGCAGTATTTT
>TRBD1|14|TRBV19|TRBJ2-7|NA
CASSTTGGSYEQYF
TGTGCCAGTAGTACGACAGGGGGCTCCTACGAGCAGTACTTC
>NA|13|TRBV30|TRBJ2-1|NA
CACRQGSYNEQFF
TGTGCCTGTCGGCAGGGATCCTACAATGAGCAGTTCTTC
>TRBD1|13|TRBV10-3|TRBJ1-2|NA
CAMAQGARYGYTF
TGTGCCATGGCACAGGGGGCTCGATATGGCTACACCTTC
>NA|16|TRBV9|TRBJ2-2|NA
CASSVGGTPNTGELFF
TGTGCCAGCAGCGTAGGGGGGACACCGAACACCGGGGAGCTGTTTTTT
>TRBD2|15|TRBV5-1|TRBJ2-3|NA
CASSLKAGITDTQYF
TGCGCCAGCAGCTTAAAAGCGGGGATCACAGATACGCAGTATTTT
>NA|16|TRBV11-2|TRBJ2-1|NA
CASSLVNIQPGNEQFF
TGTGCCAGCAGCTTAGTTAATATACAGCCAGGGAATGAGCAGTTCTTC
>NA|15|TRBV19|TRBJ1-4|NA
CASSGPQATNEKLFF
TGTGCCAGTAGTGGCCCTCAAGCAACTAATGAAAAACTGTTTTTT
>TRBD1|15|TRBV5-1|TRBJ1-4|NA
CASSIRRDRNEKLFF
TGCGCCAGCAGCATACGTCGGGACAGGAATGAAAAACTGTTTTTT
>NA|14|TRBV4-3|TRBJ1-2|NA
CASSSGGRMDGYTF
TGCGCCAGCAGTTCTGGGGGCAGAATGGATGGCTACACCTTC
>TRBD1|15|TRBV30|TRBJ1-1|NA
CAWSVWGQGTTEAFF
TGTGCCTGGAGTGTATGGGGACAGGGGACTACTGAAGCTTTCTTT
>NA|14|TRBV4-1|TRBJ1-1|NA
CASSHVRTVDEAFF
TGCGCCAGCAGCCATGTTCGGACAGTCGATGAAGCTTTCTTT
>TRBD2|13|TRBV5-4|TRBJ2-7|NA
CASSTGLAYEQYF
TGTGCCAGCAGCACCGGACTAGCCTACGAGCAGTACTTC
>TRBD1|15|TRBV16|TRBJ1-5|few
CASSQSTGLGQPQHF
TGTGCCAGCAGCCAATCGACAGGGCTAGGGCAGCCCCAGCATTTT
>NA|13|TRBV6-5|TRBJ1-2|NA
CASSYGGDEGYTF
TGTGCCAGCAGTTACGGGGGGGATGAGGGCTACACCTTC
>NA|13|TRBV30|TRBJ1-4|NA
CAWSGGGNEKLFF
TGTGCCTGGAGTGGAGGGGGTAATGAAAAACTGTTTTTT
>TRBD2|17|TRBV11-2|TRBJ2-1|NA
CASSSTQRGGSYNEQFF
TGTGCCAGCAGCTCGACCCAGCGGGGGGGCTCCTACAATGAGCAGTTCTTC
>NA|16|TRBV6-1|TRBJ1-5|NA
CASSESMRRTHQPQHF
TGTGCCAGCAGTGAAAGTATGCGGAGGACCCATCAGCCCCAGCATTTT
>NA|13|TRBV5-1|TRBJ2-7|NA
CASRTASTYEQYF
TGCGCCAGCCGGACAGCCTCTACCTACGAGCAGTACTTC
>TRBD1|16|TRBV18|TRBJ2-3|NA
CASSSVGTGGADTQYF
TGTGCCAGCTCCTCTGTAGGGACAGGGGGCGCGGATACGCAGTATTTT
>NA|12|TRBV21-1|TRBJ1-4|NA
CASSRAYRLMFF
TGTGCCAGCAGCAGGGCATACAGATTGATGTTTTTT
>NA|16|TRBV28|TRBJ1-5|NA
CASTSTGLYSNQPQHF
TGTGCCAGCACATCGACCGGACTCTATAGCAATCAGCCCCAGCATTTT